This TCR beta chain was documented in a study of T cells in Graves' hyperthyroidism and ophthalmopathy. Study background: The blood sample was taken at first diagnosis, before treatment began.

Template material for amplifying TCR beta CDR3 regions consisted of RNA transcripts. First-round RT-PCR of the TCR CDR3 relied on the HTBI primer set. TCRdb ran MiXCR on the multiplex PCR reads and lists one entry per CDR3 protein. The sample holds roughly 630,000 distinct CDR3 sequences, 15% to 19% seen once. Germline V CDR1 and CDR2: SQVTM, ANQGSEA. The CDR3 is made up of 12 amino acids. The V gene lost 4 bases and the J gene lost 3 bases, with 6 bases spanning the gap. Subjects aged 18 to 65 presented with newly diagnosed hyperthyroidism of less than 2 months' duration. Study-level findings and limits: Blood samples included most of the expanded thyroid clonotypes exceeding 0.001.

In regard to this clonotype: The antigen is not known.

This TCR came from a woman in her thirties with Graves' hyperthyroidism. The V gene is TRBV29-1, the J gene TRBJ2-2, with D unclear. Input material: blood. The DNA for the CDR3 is TGCAGCGTTGGTAAGGACACCGGGGAGCTGTTTTTT. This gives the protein CSVGKDTGELFF.